Each of the 17 T cell receptor beta chains below was sequenced from the same sample in a study of T cell repertoires in cytomegalovirus infection. MiXCR, run by TCRdb on the reads, gives a single entry per CDR3 protein. The sample yields roughly 640,000 distinct CDR3 sequences, 20% to 25% seen once. The sequencing input was CD8+ T cells from PBMCs. The receptors come from a human donor in good health (CMV status not recorded). Some clones in this sample may be carry-over from other donors' samples.

The J gene is TRBJ1-2, the V gene TRBV12-3 or TRBV12-4; D unresolved. V lost 5 bases, J lost 4 bases, and 8 bases lay in between. The CDR3 sequence is 12 residues long. CDR3 sequence reads: CASSLDLYGYTF. The CDR3 region has the DNA TGTGCCAGCAGTCTGGACCTCTATGGCTACACCTTC.

To note about this clonotype: This may be a read error: a much more frequent sequence differs by one nucleotide. The CDR3 loop reads CASSLLDDYTEAIF. The CDR3 nucleotides are TGTGCCAGCAGCTTATTGGACGATTACACTGAAGCTATCTTT. The rearrangement uses TRBV5-4 and TRBJ1-1; D remains unclear. There are 14 residues in the CDR3. Germline loops: CDR1 SGHNT, CDR2 YYREEE (reference sequence).

A note on this clonotype: A read error may produce the germline difference seen at one junction end. The V gene is TRBV5-5, the J gene TRBJ1-2, with unresolved D. From germline, CDR1 is SGHKS and CDR2 YYEKEE (reference sequence). This CDR3 comprises 13 residues. The DNA of the CDR3 is TGTACCAGCAGCTCTACAGTTAACTATGGCTACACCTTC. Translated, it gives CTSSSTVNYGYTF.

This clonotype has at least ten counts. The chain is built from TRBV7-9 and TRBJ2-1; tentatively, D is TRBD2 (6 bases). Germline assignment: CDR1 SEHNR and CDR2 FQNEAQ (reference sequence). The germline V and J ends were trimmed by 3 bases and 7 bases, with 10 bases remaining between them. The CDR3 is made up of 13 amino acids. The CDR3 reads CASSFGSTNEQFF. The DNA for the CDR3 is TGTGCCAGCAGCTTCGGGAGTACGAATGAGCAGTTCTTC.

The sample holds many counts of this clonotype. The chain couples TRBV7-6 to TRBJ2-3, with 7 nucleotides matching TRBD2. Germline CDR1 and CDR2: SGHVS and FNYEAQ. With V trimmed by 3 bases and J by 2 bases, 8 bases remained unmatched. The length of the CDR3 is 16 residues. The CDR3 bases are TGTGCCAGCAGCTTGGTGGCGGGGGACTACACAGATACGCAGTATTTT. It translates to CASSLVAGDYTDTQYF.

The chain employs TRBV7-9 and TRBJ2-6; 9 bases agree with TRBD1. Germline trimming cut 1 base from V and 3 bases from J; bases unmatched to any gene: 7. The CDR3 length is 18 residues. Germline values: CDR1 SEHNR, CDR2 FQNEAQ (reference sequence). The CDR3 bases are TGTGCCAGCAGCTTAGGAACAGGGGGCTCTGGTGGGGCCAACGTCCTGACTTTC. Translating gives CASSLGTGGSGGANVLTF.

Regarding this clonotype: A much larger clone sits a single nucleotide away, making a read error possible. V usage is TRBV7-4 and J usage is TRBJ1-1; D is undetermined. The CDR3 runs 12 residues. Germline V gives CDR1 SGHVT, CDR2 SQSDAQ. V was pared by 5 bases and J by 7 bases, with 11 bases between. CDR3 DNA sequence: TGTGCCAGCAGCCCCACAGTCCTTGAAGCTTTCTTT. Translated: CASSPTVLEAFF. Combining the CDR3 with reference TRBV7-4 and TRBJ1-1 gives the whole variable domain GAGVSQSPRYKVAKRGRDVALRCDSISGHVTLYWYRQTLGQGSEVLTYSQSDAQRDKSGRPSGRFSAERPERSVSTLKIQRTEQGDSAVYLCASSPTVLEAFFGQGTRLTVV.

This clonotype was counted a few times. The CDR3 DNA reads as TGTGCCAGCAGTTACATTAGCGAGGCAGATACGCAGTATTTT. Its protein product is CASSYISEADTQYF. The chain combines TRBV6-2 or TRBV6-3 with TRBJ2-3; the D gene is possibly TRBD2 (5 bases). CDR3 length: 14 amino acids. V gave up 2 bases and J gave up 4 bases, with 10 bases separating them. Per the germline V gene, CDR1 is MNHEY and CDR2 is SVGEGT.

This clonotype was picked up a small number of times. The J gene is TRBJ1-2, the V gene TRBV14; D is ambiguous. The V and J ends lost 2 bases and 5 bases respectively, with 9 bases between them. The CDR3 length is 13 residues. The germline gives CDR1 SGHDN, CDR2 FVKESK. In nucleotides, the CDR3 is TGTGCCAGCAGCCAATTGGAGGTTTATGGCTACACCTTC. Protein: CASSQLEVYGYTF.

This chain uses TRBV20-1 with TRBJ2-3; no reliable D call. This CDR3 comprises 17 residues. With 0 bases removed from V and 5 bases from J, the gap between germline ends came to 21 bases. Germline V gives CDR1 DFQATT, CDR2 SNEGSKA (reference sequence). As DNA, the CDR3 is TGCAGTGCTAGAGATCTCGGAGTCCCCCTCATTGGAGATACGCAGTATTTT. Amino acid sequence: CSARDLGVPLIGDTQYF.

This clonotype was detected a few times. The chain employs TRBV7-6 and TRBJ2-5; D unclear. Germline loops: CDR1 SGHVS, CDR2 FNYEAQ. This CDR3 region has 15 residues. The V end lost 2 bases, the J end lost 2 bases, and 12 bases lay between the germline ends. CDR3 sequence: CASSLTEMIQETQYF. In DNA form, the CDR3 reads TGTGCCAGCAGCTTAACAGAGATGATACAAGAGACCCAGTACTTC.

This clonotype was observed a few times. This chain links TRBV25-1 with TRBJ1-1; 7 bases match TRBD1. The CDR3 length is 17 residues. The V gene's germline CDR1 is MGHDK and CDR2 SYGVNS. V was pared by 2 bases and J by 1 base, with 10 bases of the junction left unmatched. This chain's CDR3 is CASSEVFGDSKNTEAFF. For the CDR3, the DNA is TGTGCCAGCAGTGAAGTGTTTGGGGACAGCAAGAACACTGAAGCTTTCTTT.

This clonotype was detected many times. The chain couples TRBV7-3 to TRBJ2-5; 11 bases fit TRBD2. Trimming removed 1 base from V and 3 bases from J; junction bases left unmatched: 1. The CDR3 consists of 15 residues. The germline V gene has CDR1 SGHTA and CDR2 FQGTGA. CDR3 residues: CASSLIAGGKETQYF. The DNA for the CDR3 is TGTGCCAGCAGCTTAATAGCGGGGGGGAAAGAGACCCAGTACTTC.

This clonotype has a count of ten or more. The chain couples TRBV7-2 to TRBJ2-1; 11 nucleotides agree with TRBD2. Germline V gene data show CDR1 as SGHTA and CDR2 as FQGNSA. V trimming: 2 bases; J trimming: 7 bases; junction bases outside the gene matches: 10. The CDR3 contains 17 residues. The CDR3 coding sequence is TGTGCCAGCAGCTTAATCGTAGCGGGGGGGCCCAGGAATGAGCAGTTCTTC. Translated, it gives CASSLIVAGGPRNEQFF.

The V gene is TRBV25-1, the J gene TRBJ2-3, with TRBD2 identical over 7 bases. With 6 bases clipped from V and 2 bases from J, the junction kept 8 bases outside the gene matches. Germline V gene sequence: CDR1 MGHDK, CDR2 SYGVNS. The CDR3 runs to 15 residues. As DNA, the CDR3 is TGTGCCAGCAGCTCCCGGGGGGATAACACAGATACGCAGTATTTT. Amino acids: CASSSRGDNTDTQYF.

There are a few counts of this clonotype. Since a much larger clone is just one base distant, this may be a read error. V and J are TRBV7-2 and TRBJ1-2, with D perhaps matching TRBD1 (5 bases). Germline assignment: CDR1 SGHTA and CDR2 FQGNSA. CDR3 length: 12 amino acids. Trimming stripped 2 bases from V and 4 bases from J, with 5 bases between. CDR3 DNA sequence: TGTGCCAGCAGCTTAAGGGGCTATGGCTACACCTTC. It specifies CASSLRGYGYTF.

This clonotype was detected many times. The chain is built from TRBV25-1 and TRBJ2-2; D gene ambiguous. Trimming took 0 bases from V and 0 from J, leaving 11 bases between them. The germline CDR1 and CDR2 sequences are MGHDK and SYGVNS. This CDR3 contains 17 residues. In nucleotides, the CDR3 is TGTGCCAGCAGTGAATATTACAGCTCCTCGAACACCGGGGAGCTGTTTTTT. This encodes CASSEYYSSSNTGELFF.